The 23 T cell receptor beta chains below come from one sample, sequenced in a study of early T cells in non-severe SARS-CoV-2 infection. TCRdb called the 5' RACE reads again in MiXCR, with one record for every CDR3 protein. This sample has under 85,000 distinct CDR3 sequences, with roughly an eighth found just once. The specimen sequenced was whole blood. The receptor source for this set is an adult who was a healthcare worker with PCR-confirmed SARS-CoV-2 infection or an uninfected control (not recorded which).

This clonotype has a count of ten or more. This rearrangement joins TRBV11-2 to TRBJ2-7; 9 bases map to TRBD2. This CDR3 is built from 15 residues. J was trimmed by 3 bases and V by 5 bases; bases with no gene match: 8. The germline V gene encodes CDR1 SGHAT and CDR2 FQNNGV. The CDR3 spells CASSTAGGHNYEQYF. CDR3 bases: TGTGCCAGCAGCACGGCGGGAGGGCACAACTACGAGCAGTACTTC.

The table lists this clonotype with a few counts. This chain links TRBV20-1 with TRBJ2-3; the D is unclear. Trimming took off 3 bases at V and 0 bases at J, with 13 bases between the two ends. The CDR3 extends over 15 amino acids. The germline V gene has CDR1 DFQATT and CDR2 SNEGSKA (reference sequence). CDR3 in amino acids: CSARIWSTSTDTQYF. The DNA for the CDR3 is TGCAGTGCTAGGATATGGTCCACTAGCACAGATACGCAGTATTTT.

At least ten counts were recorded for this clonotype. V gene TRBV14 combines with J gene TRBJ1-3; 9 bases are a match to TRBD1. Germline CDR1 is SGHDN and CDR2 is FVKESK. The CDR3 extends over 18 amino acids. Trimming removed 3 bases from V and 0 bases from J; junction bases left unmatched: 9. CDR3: CASSHLPGQGGSGNTIYF. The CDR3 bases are TGTGCCAGCAGCCACCTGCCGGGACAGGGAGGCTCTGGAAACACCATATATTTT.

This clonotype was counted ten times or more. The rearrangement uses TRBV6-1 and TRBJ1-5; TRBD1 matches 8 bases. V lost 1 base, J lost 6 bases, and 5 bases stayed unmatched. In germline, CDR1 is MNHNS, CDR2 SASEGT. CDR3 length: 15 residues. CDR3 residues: CASSEGTGPGQPQHF. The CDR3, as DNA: TGTGCCAGCAGTGAAGGGACAGGGCCCGGTCAGCCCCAGCATTTT.

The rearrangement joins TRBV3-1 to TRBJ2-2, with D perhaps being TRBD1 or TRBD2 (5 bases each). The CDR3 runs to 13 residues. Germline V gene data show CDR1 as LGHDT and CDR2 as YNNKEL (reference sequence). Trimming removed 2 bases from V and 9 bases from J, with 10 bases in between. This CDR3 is CASSQKRGWELFF. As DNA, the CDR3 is TGTGCCAGCAGCCAAAAGAGGGGCTGGGAGCTGTTTTTT.

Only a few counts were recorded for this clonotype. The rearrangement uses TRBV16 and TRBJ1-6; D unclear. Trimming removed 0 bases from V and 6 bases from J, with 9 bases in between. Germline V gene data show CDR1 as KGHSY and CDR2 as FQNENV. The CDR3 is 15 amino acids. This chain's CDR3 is CASSQSGGINSPLHF. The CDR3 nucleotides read TGTGCCAGCAGCCAATCGGGCGGAATTAATTCACCCCTCCACTTT.

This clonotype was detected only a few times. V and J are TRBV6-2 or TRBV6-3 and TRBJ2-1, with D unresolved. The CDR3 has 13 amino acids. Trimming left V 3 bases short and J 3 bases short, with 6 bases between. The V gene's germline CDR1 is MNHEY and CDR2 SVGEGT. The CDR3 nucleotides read TGTGCCAGCAGTTATTGGGGCTACAATGAGCAGTTCTTC. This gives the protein CASSYWGYNEQFF.

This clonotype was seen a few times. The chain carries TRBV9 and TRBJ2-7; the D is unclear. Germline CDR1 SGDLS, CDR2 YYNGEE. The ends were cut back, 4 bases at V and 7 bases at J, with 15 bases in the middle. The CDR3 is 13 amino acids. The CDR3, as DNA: TGTGCCAGCAGCTTCAGCGTACTGGGTGAGCAGTACTTC. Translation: CASSFSVLGEQYF.

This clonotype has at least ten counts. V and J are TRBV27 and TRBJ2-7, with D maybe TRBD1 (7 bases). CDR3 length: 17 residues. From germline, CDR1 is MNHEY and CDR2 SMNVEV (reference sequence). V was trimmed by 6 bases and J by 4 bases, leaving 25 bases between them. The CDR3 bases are TGTGCCAGCAGCGGGAGACAGGGACTCGTCGCGGGATACGAGCAGTACTTC. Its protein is CASSGRQGLVAGYEQYF.

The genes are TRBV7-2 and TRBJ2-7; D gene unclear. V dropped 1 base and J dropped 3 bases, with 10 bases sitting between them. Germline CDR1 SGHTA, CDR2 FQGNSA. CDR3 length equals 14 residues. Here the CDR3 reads CASSLVRGNYEQYF. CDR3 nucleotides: TGTGCCAGCAGCTTAGTTCGTGGGAACTACGAGCAGTACTTC.

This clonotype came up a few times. The CDR3 DNA reads TGTGCCACCAGCAGCCCGACAGGGGACTACAATGAGCAGTTCTTC. It codes for CATSSPTGDYNEQFF. V and J are TRBV15 and TRBJ2-1; 8 nucleotides line up with TRBD1. The CDR3 is 15 residues long. Germline V gene sequence: CDR1 LNHNV, CDR2 YYDKDF (reference sequence). Trimming took 3 bases from V and 3 from J; bases not matched to a gene: 4.

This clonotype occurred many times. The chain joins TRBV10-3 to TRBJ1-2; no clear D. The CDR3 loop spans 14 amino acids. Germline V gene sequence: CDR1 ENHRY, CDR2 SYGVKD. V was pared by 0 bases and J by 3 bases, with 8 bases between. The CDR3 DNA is TGTGCCATCAGTGAGTCTGGGTCGGACTATGGCTACACCTTC. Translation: CAISESGSDYGYTF.

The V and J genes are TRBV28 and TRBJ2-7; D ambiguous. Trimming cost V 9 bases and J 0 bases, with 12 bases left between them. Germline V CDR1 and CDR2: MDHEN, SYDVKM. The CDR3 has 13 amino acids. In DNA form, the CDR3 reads TGTGCCAGTTTAAGCCAGTACTCCTACGAGCAGTACTTC. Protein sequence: CASLSQYSYEQYF.

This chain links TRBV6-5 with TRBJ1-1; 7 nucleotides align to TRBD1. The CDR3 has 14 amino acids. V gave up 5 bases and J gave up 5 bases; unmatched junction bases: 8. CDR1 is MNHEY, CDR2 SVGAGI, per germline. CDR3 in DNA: TGTGCCAGCAGTAACACAGGGGCGGGTACTGAAGCTTTCTTT. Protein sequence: CASSNTGAGTEAFF.

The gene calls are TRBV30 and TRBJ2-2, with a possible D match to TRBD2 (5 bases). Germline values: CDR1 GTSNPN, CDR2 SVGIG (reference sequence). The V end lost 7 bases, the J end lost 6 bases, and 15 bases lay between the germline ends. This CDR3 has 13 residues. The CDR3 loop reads CASPEGWSGELFF. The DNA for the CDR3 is TGTGCCTCTCCCGAGGGATGGTCCGGGGAGCTGTTTTTT.

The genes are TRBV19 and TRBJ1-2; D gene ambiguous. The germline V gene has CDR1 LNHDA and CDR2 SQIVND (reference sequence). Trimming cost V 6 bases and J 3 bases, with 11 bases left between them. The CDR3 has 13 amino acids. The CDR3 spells CASRGEGHYGYTF. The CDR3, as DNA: TGTGCCAGTAGAGGCGAGGGCCACTATGGCTACACCTTC.

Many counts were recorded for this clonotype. The CDR3 protein is CASLQAGAAQYF. CDR3 in DNA: TGTGCCAGCTTGCAGGCAGGAGCGGCCCAGTACTTC. V usage is TRBV6-1 and J usage is TRBJ2-5; maybe TRBD2 (5 bases). The CDR3 spans 12 residues. V shed 8 bases and J shed 9 bases, with 16 bases lying between them. The V gene's germline CDR1 is MNHNS and CDR2 SASEGT.

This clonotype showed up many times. The CDR3 region has the DNA TGTGCCAGCAGCCATCACAAGACTAGTACCTCAGAGACCCAGTACTTC. Protein product: CASSHHKTSTSETQYF. This sequence joins TRBV3-1 and TRBJ2-5; D might be TRBD2 (6 bases). The CDR3 has 16 amino acids. CDR1 LGHDT and CDR2 YNNKEL come from the germline V gene (reference sequence). V gave up 3 bases and J gave up 4 bases, with 18 bases separating them.

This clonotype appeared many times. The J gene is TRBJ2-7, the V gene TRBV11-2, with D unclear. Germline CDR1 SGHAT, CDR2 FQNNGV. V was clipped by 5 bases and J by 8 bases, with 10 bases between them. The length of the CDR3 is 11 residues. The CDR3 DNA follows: TGTGCCAGCAGCGCCAATCCTCAGCAGTACTTC. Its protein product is CASSANPQQYF.

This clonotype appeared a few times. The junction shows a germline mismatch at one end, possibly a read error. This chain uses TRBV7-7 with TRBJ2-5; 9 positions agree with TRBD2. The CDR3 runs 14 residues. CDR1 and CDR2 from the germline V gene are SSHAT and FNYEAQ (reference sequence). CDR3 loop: CASSPRLAAETQYF. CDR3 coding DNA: TGTGCTAGCAGTCCGAGACTAGCGGCGGAGACCCAGTACTTC.

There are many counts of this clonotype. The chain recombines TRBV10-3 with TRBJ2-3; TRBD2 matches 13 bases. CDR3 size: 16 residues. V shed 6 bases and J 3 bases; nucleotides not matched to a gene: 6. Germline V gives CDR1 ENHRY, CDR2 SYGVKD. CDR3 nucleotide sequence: TGTGCCATCAGAACCGGGACTAGCGGGGAGACAGATACGCAGTATTTT. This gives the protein CAIRTGTSGETDTQYF.

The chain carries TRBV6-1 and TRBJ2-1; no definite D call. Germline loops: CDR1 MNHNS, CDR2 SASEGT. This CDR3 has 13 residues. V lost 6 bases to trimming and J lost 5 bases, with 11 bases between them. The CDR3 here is CASSVKVNNEQFF. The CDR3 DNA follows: TGTGCCAGCAGCGTCAAAGTTAACAATGAGCAGTTCTTC.

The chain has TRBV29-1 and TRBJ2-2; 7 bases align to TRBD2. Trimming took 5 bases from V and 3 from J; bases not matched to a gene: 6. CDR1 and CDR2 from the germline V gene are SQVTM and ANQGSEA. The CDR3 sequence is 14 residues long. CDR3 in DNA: TGCAGCGTTAGCCCGGGACTACACACCGGGGAGCTGTTTTTT. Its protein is CSVSPGLHTGELFF.